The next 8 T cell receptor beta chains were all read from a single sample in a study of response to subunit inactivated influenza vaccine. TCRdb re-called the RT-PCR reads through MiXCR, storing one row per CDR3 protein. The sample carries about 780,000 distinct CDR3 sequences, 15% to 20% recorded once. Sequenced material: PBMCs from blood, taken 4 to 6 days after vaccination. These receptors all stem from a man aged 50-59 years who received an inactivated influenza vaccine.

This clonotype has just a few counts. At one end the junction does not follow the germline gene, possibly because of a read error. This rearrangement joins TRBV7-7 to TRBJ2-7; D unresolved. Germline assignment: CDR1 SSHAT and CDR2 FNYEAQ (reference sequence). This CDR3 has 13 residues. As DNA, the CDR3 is TGTGCTAGCAGCTTTCAGGATGGCTACGAGCAGTACTTC. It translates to CASSFQDGYEQYF.

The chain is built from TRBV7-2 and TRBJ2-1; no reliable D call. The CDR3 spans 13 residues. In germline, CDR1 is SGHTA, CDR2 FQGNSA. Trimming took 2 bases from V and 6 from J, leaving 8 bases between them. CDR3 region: CASSLFDPNEQFF. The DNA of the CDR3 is TGTGCCAGCAGCTTATTTGACCCCAATGAGCAGTTCTTC.

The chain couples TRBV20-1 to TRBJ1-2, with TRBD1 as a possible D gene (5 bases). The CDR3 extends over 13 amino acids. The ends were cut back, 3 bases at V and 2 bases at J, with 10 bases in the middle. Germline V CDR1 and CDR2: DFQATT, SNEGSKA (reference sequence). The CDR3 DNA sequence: TGCAGTGCTAGGATCGGACAAAACTATGGCTACACCTTC. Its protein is CSARIGQNYGYTF.

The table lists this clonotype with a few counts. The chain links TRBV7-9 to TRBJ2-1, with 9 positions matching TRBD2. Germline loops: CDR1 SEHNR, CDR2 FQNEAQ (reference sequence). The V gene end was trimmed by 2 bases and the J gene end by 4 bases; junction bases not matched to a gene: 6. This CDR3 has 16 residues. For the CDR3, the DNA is TGTGCCAGCAGCTTAACGGGACTAGCAGATTACAATGAGCAGTTCTTC. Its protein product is CASSLTGLADYNEQFF.

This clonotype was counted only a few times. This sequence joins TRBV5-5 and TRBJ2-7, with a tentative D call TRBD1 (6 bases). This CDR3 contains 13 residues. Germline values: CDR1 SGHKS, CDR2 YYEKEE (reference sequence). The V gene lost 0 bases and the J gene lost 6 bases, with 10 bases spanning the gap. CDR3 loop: CASSLGGQVEQYF. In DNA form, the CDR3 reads TGTGCCAGCAGCTTGGGGGGGCAGGTCGAGCAGTACTTC.

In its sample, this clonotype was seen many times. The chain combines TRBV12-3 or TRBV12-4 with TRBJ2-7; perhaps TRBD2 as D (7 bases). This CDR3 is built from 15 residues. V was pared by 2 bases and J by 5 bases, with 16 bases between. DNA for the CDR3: TGTGCCAGCAGTTTACTGGGCGCGGGGGCCCACGAGCAGTACTTC. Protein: CASSLLGAGAHEQYF.

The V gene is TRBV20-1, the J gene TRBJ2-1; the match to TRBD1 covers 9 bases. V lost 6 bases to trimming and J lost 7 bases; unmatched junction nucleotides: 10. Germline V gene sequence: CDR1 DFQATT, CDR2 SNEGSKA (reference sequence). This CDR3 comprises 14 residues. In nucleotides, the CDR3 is TGCAGTGCGAGCGGGACAGGGATGAGAAATGAGCAGTTCTTC. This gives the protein CSASGTGMRNEQFF.

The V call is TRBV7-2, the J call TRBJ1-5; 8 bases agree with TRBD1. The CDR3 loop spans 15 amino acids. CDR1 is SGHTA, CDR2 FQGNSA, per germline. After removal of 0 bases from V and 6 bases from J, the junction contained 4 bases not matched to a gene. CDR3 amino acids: CASSLADRVTQPQHF. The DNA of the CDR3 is TGTGCCAGCAGCTTAGCGGACAGGGTAACTCAGCCCCAGCATTTT.